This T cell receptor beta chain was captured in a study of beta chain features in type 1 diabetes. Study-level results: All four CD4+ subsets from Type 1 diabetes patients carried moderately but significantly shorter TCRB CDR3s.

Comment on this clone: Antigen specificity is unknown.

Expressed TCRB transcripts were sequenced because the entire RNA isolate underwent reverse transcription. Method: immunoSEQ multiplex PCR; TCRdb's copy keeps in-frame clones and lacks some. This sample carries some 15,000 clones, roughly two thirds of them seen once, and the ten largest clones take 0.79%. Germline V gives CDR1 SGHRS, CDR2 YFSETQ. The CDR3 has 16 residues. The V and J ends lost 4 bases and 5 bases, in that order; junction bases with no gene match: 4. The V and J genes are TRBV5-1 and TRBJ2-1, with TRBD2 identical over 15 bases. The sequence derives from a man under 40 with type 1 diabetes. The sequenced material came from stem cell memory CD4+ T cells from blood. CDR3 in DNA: TGCGCCAGCAGCGCTGGGACTAGCGGGGGGAACAATGAGCAGTTCTTC. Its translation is CASSAGTSGGNNEQFF.